These 25 T cell receptor beta chains were all obtained from the same sample, sequenced in a study of cytomegalovirus exposure and HLA in healthy donors. The PCR had 60 Vbeta and 13 Jbeta primers. Some clones are missing from TCRdb's copy, which holds only in-frame ones; the method was immunoSEQ multiplex PCR. The sample lists some 150,000 clones; roughly 81% were seen once. The sample taken for sequencing was PBMCs. These receptors originate from a woman in her forties or fifties in good health and CMV-seronegative.

This chain joins TRBV15 and TRBJ2-5; D remains unclear. This CDR3 region has 15 residues. Trimming shortened V by 7 bases and J by 2 bases, and 17 bases separated the two germline ends. The germline CDR1 and CDR2 sequences are LNHNV and YYDKDF (reference sequence). The CDR3 reads CATTNPRVRQETQYF. The CDR3, as DNA: TGTGCCACCACCAACCCCCGGGTACGACAAGAGACCCAGTACTTC.

V gene TRBV18 combines with J gene TRBJ2-1; 9 positions agree with TRBD2. The germline gives CDR1 KGHSH, CDR2 LQKENI. J gave up 2 bases and V 3 bases, and 8 bases lay outside the gene matches. This CDR3 is 17 amino acids long. The CDR3 loop is CASSPGTSSPPYNEQFF. DNA of the CDR3: TGTGCCAGCTCACCCGGGACTAGCTCCCCACCCTACAATGAGCAGTTCTTC.

The rearrangement uses TRBV6-1 and TRBJ2-7; 10 nucleotides match TRBD1. Germline loops: CDR1 MNHNS, CDR2 SASEGT. J was trimmed by 2 bases and V by 7 bases; bases with no gene match: 8. CDR3 length equals 15 residues. The chain's CDR3 is CASNRDRGTTYEQYF. Here the CDR3 DNA reads TGTGCCAGCAACCGGGACAGGGGAACTACCTACGAGCAGTACTTC.

This sequence joins TRBV9 and TRBJ2-1; 11 bases map to TRBD1. Germline-derived CDR1 and CDR2 are SGDLS and YYNGEE. Trimming removed 3 bases from V and 7 bases from J; junction bases left unmatched: 9. The CDR3 consists of 16 residues. CDR3 coding DNA: TGTGCCAGCAGCGGGGGGTGGGGACAGGGGGTAAATGAGCAGTTCTTC. It is translated as CASSGGWGQGVNEQFF.

V is TRBV7-3 and J is TRBJ2-1; 10 bases map to TRBD1. J gave up 4 bases and V 4 bases, and 1 base lay outside the gene matches. In germline, CDR1 is SGHTA, CDR2 FQGTGA. The CDR3 runs to 14 residues. The CDR3 nucleotides read TGTGCCAGCAGCTGGACAGGGGGATACAATGAGCAGTTCTTC. Its protein product is CASSWTGGYNEQFF. Together with reference TRBV7-3 and TRBJ2-1, the CDR3 gives the full variable domain: GAGVSQTPSNKVTEKGKYVELRCDPISGHTALYWYRQSLGQGPEFLIYFQGTGAADDSGLPNDRFFAVRPEGSVSTLKIQRTERGDSAVYLCASSWTGGYNEQFFGPGTRLTVL.

The chain uses TRBV11-2 and TRBJ2-3; possibly TRBD1 for D (6 bases). CDR3 length equals 15 residues. Between the trimmed V and J ends, which lost 5 bases and 3 bases, there was a span of 15 bases. Germline CDR1 reads SGHAT; CDR2 reads FQNNGV. The CDR3 protein is CASSLLAGVTDTQYF. Here the CDR3 DNA reads TGTGCCAGCAGCCTGCTGGCAGGGGTGACAGATACGCAGTATTTT.

The rearrangement links TRBV13 to TRBJ2-4, with TRBD2 matching over 7 bases. There are 16 residues in the CDR3. In germline, CDR1 is PRHDT, CDR2 FYEKMQ (reference sequence). V shed 4 bases and J 5 bases; nucleotides not matched to a gene: 11. The CDR3 reads CASSYWGGNSENIQYF. DNA for the CDR3: TGTGCCAGCAGCTACTGGGGGGGAAATAGCGAAAACATTCAGTACTTC.

The J gene is TRBJ1-1, the V gene TRBV5-5; weak D call: TRBD1 (6 bases). This CDR3 spans 14 amino acids. Trimming pared 2 bases from V and 3 bases from J, leaving 11 bases between. Germline loops: CDR1 SGHKS, CDR2 YYEKEE (reference sequence). CDR3 residues: CASSLISGDTEAFF. The CDR3 DNA is TGTGCCAGCAGCTTAATATCAGGGGACACTGAAGCTTTCTTT. Supplemented by reference TRBV5-5 and TRBJ1-1, the full variable domain reads DAGVTQSPTHLIKTRGQQVTLRCSPISGHKSVSWYQQVLGQGPQFIFQYYEKEERGRGNFPDRFSARQFPNYSSELNVNALLLGDSALYLCASSLISGDTEAFFGQGTRLTVV.

V usage is TRBV7-8 and J usage is TRBJ2-7, with D possibly TRBD1 on 5 matching bases. The germline V gene encodes CDR1 SGHVS and CDR2 FQNEAQ. V lost 6 bases and J 2 bases, leaving 17 bases between the germline ends. This CDR3 has 15 residues. CDR3 sequence: CASSRQNTRTYEQYF. Written as DNA, the CDR3 is TGTGCCAGCAGTCGACAGAATACTCGAACCTACGAGCAGTACTTC.

This chain uses TRBV6-1 with TRBJ1-6, with TRBD1 as a possible D gene (5 bases). The V gene's germline CDR1 is MNHNS and CDR2 SASEGT. The CDR3 runs to 16 residues. The V end lost 3 bases, the J end lost 4 bases, and 13 bases lay between the germline ends. CDR3 protein: CASSEKGPLYNSPLHF. CDR3 nucleotide sequence: TGTGCCAGCAGTGAGAAGGGGCCCCTTTATAATTCACCCCTCCACTTT.

The chain employs TRBV6-6 and TRBJ1-1, with no clear D. The CDR3 totals 16 residues. The ends were cut back, 2 bases at V and 1 base at J, with 14 bases in the middle. The germline V gene encodes CDR1 MNHNY and CDR2 SVGAGI (reference sequence). CDR3 region: CASSYSRPSGNTEAFF. The CDR3 bases are TGTGCCAGCAGTTACAGCCGGCCCTCGGGGAACACTGAAGCTTTCTTT.

There are a few counts of this clone. The chain combines TRBV19 with TRBJ1-1; 7 bases map to TRBD1. The J segment lost 7 bases and the V segment lost 5 bases, leaving 4 bases of the junction unmatched. The CDR3 is 12 amino acids. Germline CDR1 and CDR2: LNHDA and SQIVND (reference sequence). The CDR3 DNA reads TGTGCCAGTAGTGACAGGGCCTTTGAAGCTTTCTTT. Translating it yields CASSDRAFEAFF.

The chain recombines TRBV2 with TRBJ1-1, with 8 bases lining up with TRBD1. Germline trimming cut 9 bases from V and 6 bases from J; bases unmatched to any gene: 6. Germline lookup yields CDR1 SNHLY and CDR2 FYNNEI. The CDR3 runs to 12 residues. The CDR3 DNA follows: TGTGCCAGTATACAGGGGGAGGCTGAAGCTTTCTTT. It yields the protein CASIQGEAEAFF.

The gene calls are TRBV7-2 and TRBJ2-2, with 7 bases identical to TRBD2. J was trimmed by 4 bases and V by 5 bases; bases with no gene match: 4. From germline, CDR1 is SGHTA and CDR2 FQGNSA. The CDR3 length is 14 residues. The CDR3 region is CASSPRGGTGELFF. The DNA of the CDR3 is TGTGCCAGCAGCCCGCGCGGGGGCACCGGGGAGCTGTTTTTT.

V gene TRBV30 combines with J gene TRBJ1-5; D not resolved. Per the germline V gene, CDR1 is GTSNPN and CDR2 is SVGIG (reference sequence). This CDR3 region has 12 residues. V was shortened by 4 bases and J by 3 bases, with 7 bases between the two germline ends. The CDR3 DNA sequence: TGTGCCTGGACATTAGCCAATCAGCCCCAGCATTTT. It codes for CAWTLANQPQHF.

J is TRBJ2-3 and V is TRBV7-6; D unresolved. This CDR3 is 12 amino acids long. Germline-derived CDR1 and CDR2 are SGHVS and FNYEAQ. Trimming removed 6 bases from V and 5 bases from J, with 9 bases in between. Here the CDR3 reads CASSFFRDTQYF. CDR3 bases: TGTGCCAGCAGTTTCTTCAGAGATACGCAGTATTTT. The whole variable domain, filled in from reference TRBV7-6 and TRBJ2-3, reads GAGVSQSPRYKVTKRGQDVALRCDPISGHVSLYWYRQALGQGPEFLTYFNYEAQQDKSGLPNDRFSAERPEGSISTLTIQRTEQRDSAMYRCASSFFRDTQYFGPGTRLTVL.

The chain joins TRBV7-9 to TRBJ1-2, with D possibly matching TRBD1 (6 bases). CDR3 length equals 14 residues. In germline, CDR1 is SEHNR, CDR2 FQNEAQ (reference sequence). Trimming left V 5 bases short and J 6 bases short, with 16 bases between. The DNA for the CDR3 is TGTGCCAGCAGCGCGAACAGGGCTCCGCATGGCTACACCTTC. Translated, it gives CASSANRAPHGYTF.

The chain uses TRBV5-1 and TRBJ1-2; 8 nucleotides match TRBD1. Germline loops: CDR1 SGHRS, CDR2 YFSETQ. The CDR3 is 14 residues long. Trimming cost V 3 bases and J 4 bases; bases outside gene matches: 5. CDR3 protein: CASSSDRGGYGYTF. CDR3 bases: TGCGCCAGCAGCTCCGACAGGGGAGGCTATGGCTACACCTTC.

The V gene is TRBV5-1, the J gene TRBJ1-4, with 7 bases matching TRBD1. V shed 2 bases and J 4 bases; nucleotides not matched to a gene: 8. Germline CDR1 is SGHRS and CDR2 is YFSETQ. The CDR3 runs 16 residues. The DNA of the CDR3 is TGCGCCAGCAGCTTACACGAGGGGACAGTTAATGAAAAACTGTTTTTT. Translating it yields CASSLHEGTVNEKLFF.

This clone was counted a single time. The chain carries TRBV6-5 and TRBJ2-3, with 7 bases fitting TRBD2. This CDR3 is 15 amino acids long. Germline V gene data show CDR1 as MNHEY and CDR2 as SVGAGI. Losses at the gene ends were 0 bases for V and 2 bases for J; bases not matched to a gene: 2. CDR3 sequence (DNA): TGTGCCAGCAGTTACTCCGGGACTAACACAGATACGCAGTATTTT. This codes for CASSYSGTNTDTQYF.

The gene calls are TRBV9 and TRBJ1-2; D not certain. CDR3 length: 14 amino acids. Germline loops: CDR1 SGDLS, CDR2 YYNGEE. The V end lost 4 bases, the J end lost 0 bases, and 10 bases lay between the germline ends. CDR3 residues: CASSPLGPNYGYTF. The CDR3 DNA reads as TGTGCCAGCAGCCCCCTGGGCCCTAACTATGGCTACACCTTC.

The sample holds a few counts of this clone. In DNA form, the CDR3 reads TGCGCCAGCAGAGGTCAGGGGGCATACATTCAGTACTTC. Translated: CASRGQGAYIQYF. J is TRBJ2-4 and V is TRBV10-2; the match to TRBD1 covers 8 bases. The CDR3 spans 13 residues. V trimming: 6 bases; J trimming: 8 bases; junction bases outside the gene matches: 6. Germline V gene data show CDR1 as WSHSY and CDR2 as SAAADI.

This chain joins TRBV4-3 and TRBJ1-1; D uncertain. This CDR3 is 18 amino acids long. The germline CDR1 and CDR2 sequences are LGHNA and YSLEER. V gave up 0 bases and J gave up 4 bases, with 21 bases separating them. This CDR3 reads CASSQEGGNLFIGTEAFF. CDR3 nucleotides: TGCGCCAGCAGCCAAGAAGGCGGTAACCTTTTTATAGGCACTGAAGCTTTCTTT.

The chain has TRBV2 and TRBJ1-5, with TRBD1 matching over 8 bases. The CDR3 sequence is 13 residues long. V lost 11 bases and J lost 7; bases outside the gene matches: 10. Germline CDR1 is SNHLY and CDR2 is FYNNEI. The CDR3 bases are TGTGCCGGCCGACAGGGGCTGAACCAGCCCCAGCATTTT. Its protein is CAGRQGLNQPQHF.

V and J are TRBV10-3 and TRBJ2-7, with TRBD2 as a possible D gene (6 bases). With 3 bases removed from V and 2 bases from J, the gap between germline ends came to 11 bases. Germline-derived CDR1 and CDR2 are ENHRY and SYGVKD. The CDR3 has 14 residues. The CDR3 bases are TGTGCCATCAGTGATGGTAGCGGACCCTACGAGCAGTACTTC. Translation: CAISDGSGPYEQYF.